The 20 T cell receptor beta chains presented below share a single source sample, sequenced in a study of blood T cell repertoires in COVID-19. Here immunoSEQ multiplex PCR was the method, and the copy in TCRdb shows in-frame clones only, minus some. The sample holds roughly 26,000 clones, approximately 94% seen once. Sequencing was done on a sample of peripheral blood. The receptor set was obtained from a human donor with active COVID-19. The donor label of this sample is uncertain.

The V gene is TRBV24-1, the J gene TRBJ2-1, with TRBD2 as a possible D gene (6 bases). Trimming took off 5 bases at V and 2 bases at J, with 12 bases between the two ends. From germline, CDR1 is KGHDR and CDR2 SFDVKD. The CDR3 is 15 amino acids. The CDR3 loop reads CATSGREMTYNEQFF. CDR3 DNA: TGTGCCACCAGTGGACGGGAGATGACCTACAATGAGCAGTTCTTC.

CDR3 sequence: CASTPGASGRHYEQYF. The CDR3 DNA follows: TGTGCCAGCACCCCGGGGGCTAGCGGGAGACACTACGAGCAGTACTTC. The V and J genes are TRBV27 and TRBJ2-7, with TRBD2 identical over 10 bases. Germline V CDR1 and CDR2: MNHEY, SMNVEV (reference sequence). CDR3 length: 16 amino acids. J lost 3 bases, V lost 7 bases, and 12 bases had no gene match.

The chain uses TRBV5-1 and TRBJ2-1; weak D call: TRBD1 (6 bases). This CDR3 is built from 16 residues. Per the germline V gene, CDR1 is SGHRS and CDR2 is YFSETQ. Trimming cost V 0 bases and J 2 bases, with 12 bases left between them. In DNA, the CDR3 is TGCGCCAGCAGCTTGGCTGAACAGGGTCCCTACAATGAGCAGTTCTTC. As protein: CASSLAEQGPYNEQFF.

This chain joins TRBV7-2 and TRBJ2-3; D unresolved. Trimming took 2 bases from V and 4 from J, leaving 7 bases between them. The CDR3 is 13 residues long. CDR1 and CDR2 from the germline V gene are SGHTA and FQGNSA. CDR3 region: CASSLPPADTQYF. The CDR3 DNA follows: TGTGCCAGCAGCTTACCACCAGCAGATACGCAGTATTTT. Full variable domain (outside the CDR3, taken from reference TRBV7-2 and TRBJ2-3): GAGVSQSPSNKVTEKGKDVELRCDPISGHTALYWYRQSLGQGLEFLIYFQGNSAPDKSGLPSDRFSAERTGGSVSTLTIQRTQQEDSAVYLCASSLPPADTQYFGPGTRLTVL.

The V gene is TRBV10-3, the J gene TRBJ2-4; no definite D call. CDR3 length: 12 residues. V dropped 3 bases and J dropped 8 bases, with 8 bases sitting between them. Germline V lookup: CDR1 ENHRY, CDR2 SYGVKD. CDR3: CAISEREYIQYF. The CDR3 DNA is TGTGCCATCAGTGAAAGAGAATACATTCAGTACTTC.

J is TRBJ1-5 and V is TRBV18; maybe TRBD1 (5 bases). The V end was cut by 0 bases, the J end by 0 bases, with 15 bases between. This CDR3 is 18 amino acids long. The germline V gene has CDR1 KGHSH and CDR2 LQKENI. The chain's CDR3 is CASSPPPPAGYSNQPQHF. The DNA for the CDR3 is TGTGCCAGCTCACCACCACCCCCGGCAGGGTATAGCAATCAGCCCCAGCATTTT.

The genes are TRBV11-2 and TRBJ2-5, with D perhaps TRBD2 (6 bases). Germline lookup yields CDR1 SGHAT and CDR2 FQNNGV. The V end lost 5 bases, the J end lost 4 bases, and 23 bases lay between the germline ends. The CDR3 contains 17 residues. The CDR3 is CASSPPGGLGGGETQYF. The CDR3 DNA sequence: TGTGCCAGCAGCCCCCCCGGGGGACTGGGAGGTGGAGAGACCCAGTACTTC.

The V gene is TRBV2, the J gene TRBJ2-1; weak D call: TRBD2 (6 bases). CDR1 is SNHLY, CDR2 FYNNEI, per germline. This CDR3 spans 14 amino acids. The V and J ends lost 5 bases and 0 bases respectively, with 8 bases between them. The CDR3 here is CASSLLASYNEQFF. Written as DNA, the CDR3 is TGTGCCAGCAGTCTACTAGCCTCCTACAATGAGCAGTTCTTC.

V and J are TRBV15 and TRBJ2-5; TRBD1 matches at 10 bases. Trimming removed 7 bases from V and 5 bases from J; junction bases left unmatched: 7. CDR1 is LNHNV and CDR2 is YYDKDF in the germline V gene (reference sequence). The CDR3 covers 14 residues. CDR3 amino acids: CATTRTGGSETQYF. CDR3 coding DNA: TGTGCCACCACCAGGACAGGGGGATCGGAGACCCAGTACTTC.

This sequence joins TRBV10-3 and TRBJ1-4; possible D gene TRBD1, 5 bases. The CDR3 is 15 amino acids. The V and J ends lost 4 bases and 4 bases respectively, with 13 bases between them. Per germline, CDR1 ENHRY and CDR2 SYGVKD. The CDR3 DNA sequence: TGTGCCATCAGTGGAACCGGACAAGTTAATGAAAAACTGTTTTTT. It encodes CAISGTGQVNEKLFF.

CDR3 in DNA: TGTGCCAGCTCACCAAAGGTGACAGGGGACTATGGCTACACCTTC. Amino acid sequence: CASSPKVTGDYGYTF. This chain joins TRBV18 and TRBJ1-2, with 8 bases identical to TRBD1. V was pared by 2 bases and J by 3 bases, with 5 bases of the junction left unmatched. Germline V CDR1 and CDR2: KGHSH, LQKENI. The CDR3 extends over 15 amino acids.

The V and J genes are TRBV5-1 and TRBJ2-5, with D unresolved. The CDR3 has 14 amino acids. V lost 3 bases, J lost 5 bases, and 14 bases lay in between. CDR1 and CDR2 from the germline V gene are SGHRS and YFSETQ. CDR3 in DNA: TGCGCCAGCAGCTGGGCAGCCTCCCAGGAGACCCAGTACTTC. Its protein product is CASSWAASQETQYF.

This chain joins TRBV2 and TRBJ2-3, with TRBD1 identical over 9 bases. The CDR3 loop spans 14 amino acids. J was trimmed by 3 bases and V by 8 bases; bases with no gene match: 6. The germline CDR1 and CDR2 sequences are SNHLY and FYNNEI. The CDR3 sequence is CASGGQGRTDTQYF. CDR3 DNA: TGTGCCAGCGGGGGACAGGGTCGAACAGATACGCAGTATTTT.

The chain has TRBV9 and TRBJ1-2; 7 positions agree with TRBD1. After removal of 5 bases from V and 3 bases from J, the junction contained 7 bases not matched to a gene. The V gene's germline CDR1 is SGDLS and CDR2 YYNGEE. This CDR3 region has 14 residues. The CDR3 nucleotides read TGTGCCAGCAGTATACAGGGGACGGACTATGGCTACACCTTC. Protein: CASSIQGTDYGYTF.

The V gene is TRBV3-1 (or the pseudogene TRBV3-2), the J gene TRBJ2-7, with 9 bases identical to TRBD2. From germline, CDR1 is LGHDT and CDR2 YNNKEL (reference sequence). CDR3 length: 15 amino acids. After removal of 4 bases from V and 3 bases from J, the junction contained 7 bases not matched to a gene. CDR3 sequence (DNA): TGTGCCAGCAGCCCATATAGCGGGAGAGACTACGAGCAGTACTTC. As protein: CASSPYSGRDYEQYF.

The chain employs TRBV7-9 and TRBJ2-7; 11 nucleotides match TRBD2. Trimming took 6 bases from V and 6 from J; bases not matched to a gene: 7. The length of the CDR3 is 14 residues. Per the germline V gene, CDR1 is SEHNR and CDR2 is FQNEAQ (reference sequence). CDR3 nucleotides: TGTGCCAGCAGGAGAACTAGCGGGAGTTCCGAGCAGTACTTC. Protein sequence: CASRRTSGSSEQYF.

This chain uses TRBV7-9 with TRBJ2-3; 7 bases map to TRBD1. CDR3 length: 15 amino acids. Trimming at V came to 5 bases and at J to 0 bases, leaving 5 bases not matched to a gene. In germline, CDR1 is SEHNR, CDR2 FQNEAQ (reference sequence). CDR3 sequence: CASSPGTASTDTQYF. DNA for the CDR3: TGTGCCAGCAGCCCCGGGACAGCAAGCACAGATACGCAGTATTTT.

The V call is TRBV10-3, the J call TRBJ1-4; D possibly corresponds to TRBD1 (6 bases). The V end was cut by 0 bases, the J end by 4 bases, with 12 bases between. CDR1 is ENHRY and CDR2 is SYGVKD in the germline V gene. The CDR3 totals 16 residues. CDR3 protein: CAISESRGLLNEKLFF. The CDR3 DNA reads TGTGCCATCAGTGAGTCGAGGGGGTTGCTTAATGAAAAACTGTTTTTT.

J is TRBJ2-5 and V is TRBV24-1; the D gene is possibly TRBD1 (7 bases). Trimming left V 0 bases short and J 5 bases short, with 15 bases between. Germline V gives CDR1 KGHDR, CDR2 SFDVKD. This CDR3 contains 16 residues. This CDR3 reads CATSDLGAGGRETQYF. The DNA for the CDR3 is TGTGCCACCAGTGATTTGGGGGCAGGGGGGCGTGAGACCCAGTACTTC.

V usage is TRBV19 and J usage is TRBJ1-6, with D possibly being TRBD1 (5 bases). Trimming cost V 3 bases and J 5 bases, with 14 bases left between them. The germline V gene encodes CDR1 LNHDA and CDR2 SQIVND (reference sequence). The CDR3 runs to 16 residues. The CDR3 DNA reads TGTGCCAGTAGTATGTTGCAGGGTGGTAATAATTCACCCCTCCACTTT. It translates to CASSMLQGGNNSPLHF.